This entry concerns a single T cell receptor (beta chain). Its cognate antigen has yet to be identified. Base qualities were left out, and no much larger clone turns up one base away. Healthy HIV-negative adults with no recently reported acute infections or vaccinations were included as donors. Every donor was a Caucasian adult residing in Nashville, Tennessee, USA. For unsorted samples, 100 million or so PBMCs were counted, and genomic DNA was extracted using the QIAamp DNA Blood Mini kit. Blood was collected by leukapheresis, and PBMCs were isolated by Ficoll-Histopaque density gradient centrifugation and then cryopreserved in liquid nitrogen vapor phase. CDR1 and CDR2 were assigned from the germline V gene as SGHTA and FQGTGA. Germline trimming amounts to 2 bases on V and 8 bases on J, with 2 as the count of junction bases outside the gene matches. From cysteine to phenylalanine, the CDR3 is 13 amino acids long. Of all the DNA, just the CDR3 is kept, 39 bases in frame from base 1.

TCR CDR3 regions were amplified from genomic DNA by multiplex PCR using the deep immunoSEQ assay. For each cell subset, the extracted genomic DNA was distributed evenly across all wells of several immunoSEQ 96-well plates, and each plate served as one replicate. For unsorted PBMC, around 310 ng of genomic DNA, equivalent to approximately 30,000 T cell genomes, went into each replicate PCR. Genomic DNA from unsorted PBMC was sequenced over ten immunoSEQ deep assay plates. Purified libraries were quantified with a Qubit 3.0 fluorometer, sized on a Bioanalyzer 2100, and re-quantified with the KAPA Library Quantification kit. Every immunoSEQ 96-well plate was sequenced on a separate single-read 150-cycle Illumina NextSeq 550 flow cell. As for the authors' bioinformatics: Because the immunoSEQ output held only junctional sequences and lacked quality scores, the filtering could not match the filtering applied to full-length reads. To assign V/J genes and CDR3, sequences were annotated using PyIR, a Python wrapper for IgBLAST v1.9, with IMGT germline references. Reads were filtered out if the reads had weak V/J assignments (E-value above 1e-6), no CDR3, stop codons, out-of-frame junctions, or ambiguous translated residues. A V3J clonotype was defined by an identical inferred V gene, J gene, and CDR3 amino acid sequence. Percentage overlap between repertoires was calculated by dividing the number of shared unique clonotypes by the size of the smaller repertoire. Repertoire richness was assessed with RTK rarefaction, the Chao1 estimator, and Recon v2.1 estimates of unobserved clonotypes. As stored in TCRdb, this immuneACCESS dataset retains in-frame rearrangements with V and J assigned. A fraction of the clones does not appear; measured against another copy, unresolved V genes explain less than half of the discrepancy, and the remainder lacks a known reason. The DNA was the basis for D and trimming; V, J and clone size are from that table. The sample contains approximately 440,000 clones, over 60% of them found a single time. The top ten clones comprise 12% of the sample.

The data originate from a study of shared clonotypes between healthy human individuals (dated by TCRdb to 2018 to 2021). General notes on the study: The cohort included a few men and a couple of women between 18 and 49 years of age. Blood TCR repertoires of a handful of healthy adults were deeply sequenced to estimate repertoire size and the extent of clonotype sharing between individuals. Libraries were prepared and TCR repertoires were sequenced by different laboratories using diverse techniques, in order to increase sequencing depth and limit assay-specific biases. Per donor, leukapheresis produced somewhere between about 0.94 and 9.5 billion PBMCs.

Results the study describes overall, beyond this receptor: The small number of donors limited the genetic and exposure-history diversity represented. Sampling was restricted to blood, and TCR repertoires in tissue are likely to differ from TCR repertoires in blood. Based on pairwise subsampling, the degree of clonotype sharing among donors was expected to be affected by sequencing depth.

The V and J genes are TRBV7-3 and TRBJ2-2, with 7 bases matching TRBD2. The TCR originated in a woman aged 40 to 50 in good health. Some clones in this sample may be carry-over from other donors' samples. Specimen: PBMCs. DNA sequence: TGTGCCAGCAGCTTAGCGGGGGATGGGGAGCTGTTTTTT. Its coded protein is CASSLAGDGELFF. With the rest looked up from the reference TRBV7-3 and TRBJ2-2 genes rather than sequenced, the full variable domain is GAGVSQTPSNKVTEKGKYVELRCDPISGHTALYWYRQSLGQGPEFLIYFQGTGAADDSGLPNDRFFAVRPEGSVSTLKIQRTERGDSAVYLCASSLAGDGELFFGEGSRLTVL.